This is a list of T cell receptor beta chains from one sample in a study of Ad26.COV2.S vaccination and SARS-CoV-2 variants. Sequencing was performed with immunoSEQ multiplex PCR; in TCRdb, only in-frame clones are kept and a portion is missing. The sample yields about half a million clones, 80% to 90% seen once. The sample in question was peripheral blood, obtained in a trial of Ad26.COV2.S vaccine versus placebo. Receptors originate from a person aged 18 to 59 who received the Ad26.COV2.S COVID-19 vaccine or a placebo. CDR3s include the opening cysteine and the closing phenylalanine or tryptophan. D genes are given only for firm matches. A clone size is listed for some rows: how often the clone was seen (once, few, many), or a class if it is expanded.

TRBV19	TRBJ1-5	TRBD1	NA	TGTGCCAGTAGTAGGGGGGACAGGGGAGGCAATCAGCCCCAGCATTTT	CASSRGDRGGNQPQHF
TRBV19	TRBJ2-2	TRBD2	NA	TGTGCCAGTAGTATCTCTCCAGGGAGGGTCACCGGGGAGCTGTTTTTT	CASSISPGRVTGELFF
TRBV28	TRBJ2-2	NA	NA	TGTGCCAGCACCGCATTGAACACCGGGGAGCTGTTTTTT	CASTALNTGELFF
TRBV28	TRBJ2-3	NA	NA	TGTGCCAACAGCGGTTCTAGCACAGATACGCAGTATTTT	CANSGSSTDTQYF
TRBV4-3	TRBJ2-5	TRBD2	NA	TGCGCCAGCAGCCAAGCCAACCACGGGACTAGGTACCAAGAGACCCAGTACTTC	CASSQANHGTRYQETQYF
TRBV5-4	TRBJ1-1	NA	NA	TGTGCCAGCAGCTTTACAGCTTTCTTT	CASSFTAFF
TRBV3-1/TRBV3-2	TRBJ1-1	NA	NA	TGTGCCAGCACCTCGTATCGGCTGAACACTGAAGCTTTCTTT	CASTSYRLNTEAFF
TRBV11-3	TRBJ2-1	TRBD2	NA	TGTGCCAGCAGCTTGTCGCTAGCGGCCTCCTACAATGAGCAGTTCTTC	CASSLSLAASYNEQFF
TRBV12-3/TRBV12-4	TRBJ1-2	NA	NA	TGTGCCAGCAGTTTAATCTATGGCTACACCTTC	CASSLIYGYTF
TRBV28	TRBJ1-6	NA	NA	TGTGCCAGCAGTTTAATCGGGACAAAGATCTCACCCCTCCACTTT	CASSLIGTKISPLHF
TRBV19	TRBJ1-2	NA	NA	TGTGCCAGTAGTATCAACGCTAACTATGGCTACACCTTC	CASSINANYGYTF
TRBV28	TRBJ1-6	NA	once	TGTGCCAGCAGTGAGGCAGGGTGGAATTCACCCCTCCACTTT	CASSEAGWNSPLHF
TRBV18	TRBJ1-1	NA	NA	TGTGCCAGCTCACCTCGGACGGAGGAAGAAGCTTTCTTT	CASSPRTEEEAFF
TRBV30	TRBJ1-3	NA	NA	TGTGCCTGGAGCAATATAGGGAGCGGCACCATATATTTT	CAWSNIGSGTIYF
TRBV7-2	TRBJ1-5	NA	NA	TGTGCCAGCAGCTTAATTGCGGACAATCAGCCCCAGCATTTT	CASSLIADNQPQHF
TRBV5-1	TRBJ1-1	TRBD1	NA	TGCGCCAGCAGCTCCCCGCAAGGGACAGCTGAAGCTTTCTTT	CASSSPQGTAEAFF
TRBV28	TRBJ2-3	TRBD2	NA	TGTGCCAGCGGGGACTTTGGGCTAGCGGGGTTCCTAGATACGCAGTATTTT	CASGDFGLAGFLDTQYF
TRBV24-1	TRBJ2-3	NA	NA	TGTGCCACCAGTGATCCCAAAACTCATGGGGCAGGGGGCACAGATACGCAGTATTTT	CATSDPKTHGAGGTDTQYF
TRBV5-5	TRBJ2-7	NA	NA	TGTGCCAGCAGCTTGGGTGGCAGGGGCTCATCCTACGAGCAGTACTTC	CASSLGGRGSSYEQYF
TRBV29-1	TRBJ1-2	NA	few	TGCAGCGTTGTGGCAGGGATCTATGGCTACACCTTC	CSVVAGIYGYTF
TRBV18	TRBJ1-1	NA	NA	TGTGCCAGCTCACCAGACCAGAACACTGAAGCTTTCTTT	CASSPDQNTEAFF
TRBV6-2/TRBV6-3	TRBJ1-2	TRBD1	NA	TGTGCCAGCAGTTACTTCGAAAATTCCGGGACAGGGCTCTATGGCTACACCTTC	CASSYFENSGTGLYGYTF
TRBV28	TRBJ1-1	NA	NA	TGTGCCAGCAGAATACAAGACACTGAAGCTTTCTTT	CASRIQDTEAFF
TRBV10-3	TRBJ1-4	NA	NA	TGTGCCATCAGTGAGGGAACTTCTGCAACTAATGAAAAACTGTTTTTT	CAISEGTSATNEKLFF
TRBV4-3	TRBJ2-7	NA	NA	TGCGCCAGCAGCCAAGGTGTAGACTACGAGCAGTACTTC	CASSQGVDYEQYF
TRBV6-5	TRBJ2-1	TRBD2	NA	TGTGCCAGCCGTCGGCGGGGGACCTACAATGAGCAGTTCTTC	CASRRRGTYNEQFF
TRBV2	TRBJ2-3	TRBD1	NA	TGTGCCAGCAGTCAGGACAGGGGCACAGATACGCAGTATTTT	CASSQDRGTDTQYF
TRBV2	TRBJ2-1	NA	NA	TGTGCCACCGTAGCGAGGTCCTACAATGAGCAGTTCTTC	CATVARSYNEQFF
TRBV9	TRBJ1-1	TRBD1	NA	TGTGCCAGCAGCGGTCAACAGGGGGCTGAAGCTTTCTTT	CASSGQQGAEAFF
TRBV4-3	TRBJ2-4	TRBD2	NA	TGCGCCAGCAGCCAGGAGGGACTAGCGGGGGGAAACATTCAGTACTTC	CASSQEGLAGGNIQYF
TRBV2	TRBJ1-1	NA	NA	TGTGCCAGCCTTTCGCGCACTGAAGCTTTCTTT	CASLSRTEAFF
TRBV11-2	TRBJ2-5	NA	once	TGTGCCAGCAGCTTAGGCCTTCAAGAGACCCAGTACTTC	CASSLGLQETQYF
TRBV5-1	TRBJ2-1	TRBD1	NA	TGCGCCAGCAGCTTGGTAGGGACAGTTACCTACAATGAGCAGTTCTTC	CASSLVGTVTYNEQFF
TRBV28	TRBJ1-4	TRBD1	NA	TGTGCCAGCAGTGGCCGACAGGGACTAGGGACTAATGAAAAACTGTTTTTT	CASSGRQGLGTNEKLFF
TRBV4-2	TRBJ1-4	NA	NA	TGTGCCAGCAGCCAAACAACAGGGACTTATGAAAAACTGTTTTTT	CASSQTTGTYEKLFF
TRBV27	TRBJ1-5	NA	NA	TGTGCCAGCAGTTTATCCATGAACAGGTCGCCCCAGCATTTT	CASSLSMNRSPQHF
TRBV24-1	TRBJ2-5	TRBD1	NA	TGTGCCACCAGTGAGGGGGACAGGGCGGCTTACGGGGAGACCCAGTACTTC	CATSEGDRAAYGETQYF
TRBV28	TRBJ2-7	TRBD1	NA	TGTGCCAGCAGTTTGGGACAGATACTATACGAGCAGTACTTC	CASSLGQILYEQYF
TRBV4-2	TRBJ2-3	NA	NA	TGTGCCAGCAGCCAAGATTCGGGCAGGGCACGGTCAGATACGCAGTATTTT	CASSQDSGRARSDTQYF
TRBV2	TRBJ2-7	TRBD1	NA	TGTGCCAGCAGTGAAAGGGGGCACTCCTACGAGCAGTACTTC	CASSERGHSYEQYF
TRBV10-3	TRBJ2-2	TRBD2	NA	TGTGCCATCAGTATCACTAGCGGGGGTTCGAACACCGGGGAGCTGTTTTTT	CAISITSGGSNTGELFF
TRBV7-8	TRBJ2-2	NA	NA	TGTGCCAGCAGCTTCTTTGCGAACACCGGGGAGCTGTTTTTT	CASSFFANTGELFF
TRBV5-1	TRBJ2-1	NA	NA	TGCGCCAGCAGCTTAGGTTCTAGCGACTACAATGAGCAGTTCTTC	CASSLGSSDYNEQFF
TRBV11-2	TRBJ2-1	NA	NA	TGTGCCAGCAGCTTTCGGCTAGGCTACAATGAGCAGTTCTTC	CASSFRLGYNEQFF
TRBV5-1	TRBJ1-6	NA	few	TGCGCCAGCAGCGATCTCCAAGGAGCTTCACCCCTCCACTTT	CASSDLQGASPLHF
TRBV19	TRBJ2-3	TRBD1	NA	TGTGCCAGTAGTCACAACACTCGAAGGGGGCCTGAGATAGGCACAGATACGCAGTATTTT	CASSHNTRRGPEIGTDTQYF
TRBV27	TRBJ1-6	NA	NA	TGTGCCAGCAGGTTAACAGGACCCGGTGATTCACCCCTCCACTTT	CASRLTGPGDSPLHF
TRBV9	TRBJ2-3	TRBD2	NA	TGTGCCAGCAGCCCAGACGGGACTAGCGGAAAAGATACGCAGTATTTT	CASSPDGTSGKDTQYF
TRBV9	TRBJ2-7	NA	NA	TGTGCCAGCAGCGTAGGGAGCGGCTCCTACGAGCAGTACTTC	CASSVGSGSYEQYF
TRBV3-1/TRBV3-2	TRBJ2-1	TRBD2	NA	TGTGCCAGCAGCCAAGTGGGACTAGCGGGGGGGCTTTTCTATGAGCAGTTCTTC	CASSQVGLAGGLFYEQFF
TRBV2	TRBJ1-2	TRBD1	NA	TGTGCCAGCAGTGAGGGGCGGTTGACAGGGGATAACTATGGCTACACCTTC	CASSEGRLTGDNYGYTF
TRBV4-3	TRBJ2-7	TRBD1	NA	TGCGCCAGCAGCCAAGATGGACAGGGGGCGTACGAGCAGTACTTC	CASSQDGQGAYEQYF
TRBV3-1/TRBV3-2	TRBJ2-1	NA	NA	TGTGCCAGCAGCCTCCACTGGAATGAGCAGTTCTTC	CASSLHWNEQFF